One and the same sample provided the 18 T cell receptor beta chains below, sequenced in a study of T cell repertoires in cytomegalovirus infection. MiXCR, run by TCRdb on the reads, gives a single entry per CDR3 protein. Among about half a million distinct CDR3 sequences, more than 30% were seen once, and the ten largest hold 17%. Which antigens these TCRs recognize remains unknown. The specimen was cultured PBMCs, collected from culture after CMV antigen stimulation. These receptors originate from a human donor in good health (CMV status not recorded). Some clones in this sample may be carry-over from other donors' samples.

This chain connects TRBV12-5 to TRBJ2-7, with TRBD2 matching over 11 bases. V lost 8 bases to trimming and J lost 2 bases; unmatched junction nucleotides: 8. CDR1 is LGHNT and CDR2 is FRNRAP in the germline V gene. This CDR3 contains 15 residues. In nucleotides, the CDR3 is TGTGCTAGTAGCGCGGGGACTAGCGGAACCTACGAGCAGTACGTC. Translated, it gives CASSAGTSGTYEQYV.

The gene calls are TRBV7-2 and TRBJ1-2; 9 nucleotides align to TRBD1. V lost 0 bases and J lost 8; bases outside the gene matches: 7. Per the germline V gene, CDR1 is SGHTA and CDR2 is FQGNSA. This CDR3 is built from 15 residues. Written as DNA, the CDR3 is TGTGCCAGCAGCTTAGCTCGGGACAGGGTAGGCGGCTACACCTTC. Translation gives CASSLARDRVGGYTF.

The gene calls are TRBV5-6 and TRBJ2-1; D perhaps matches TRBD2 (6 bases). The V gene lost 0 bases and the J gene lost 14 bases, with 12 bases spanning the gap. This CDR3 has 12 amino acids. The germline V gene has CDR1 SGHDT and CDR2 YYEEEE. Here the CDR3 DNA reads TGTGCCAGCAGCTTGGAGGGACTCCGAGAGTTCTTC. It translates to CASSLEGLREFF.

This clonotype was found a few times. The rearrangement joins TRBV20-1 to TRBJ1-1; D might be TRBD1 (6 bases). From germline, CDR1 is DFQATT and CDR2 SNEGSKA (reference sequence). The CDR3 is made up of 16 amino acids. Trimming took off 2 bases at V and 2 bases at J, with 18 bases between the two ends. The CDR3 bases are TGCAGTGCTAGAAGGGGGGGGCAAGGGCATAACACTGAAGCTTTCTTT. It translates to CSARRGGQGHNTEAFF.

V gene TRBV28 combines with J gene TRBJ2-3, with 8 bases lining up with TRBD1. The CDR3 loop spans 17 amino acids. Germline V gives CDR1 MDHEN, CDR2 SYDVKM. V dropped 6 bases and J dropped 0; count of bases not matched to a gene: 11. This chain's CDR3 is CASSAGQGMASTDTQYF. The CDR3, as DNA: TGTGCCAGCAGCGCCGGACAGGGAATGGCTAGCACAGATACGCAGTATTTT. The whole variable domain, filled in from reference TRBV28 and TRBJ2-3, reads DVKVTQSSRYLVKRTGEKVFLECVQDMDHENMFWYRQDPGLGLRLIYFSYDVKMKEKGDIPEGYSVSREKKERFSLILESASTNQTSMYLCASSAGQGMASTDTQYFGPGTRLTVL.

There are a few counts of this clonotype. The chain couples TRBV6-5 to TRBJ1-3, with D unclear. CDR1 and CDR2 (germline): MNHEY, SVGAGI. The length of the CDR3 is 14 residues. V lost 1 base to trimming and J lost 9 bases, with 13 bases between them. The CDR3 region is CASSYYAGSVTIYF. The CDR3 coding sequence is TGTGCCAGCAGTTACTACGCAGGATCTGTCACCATATATTTT.

The chain links TRBV18 to TRBJ2-3; 7 bases match TRBD1. CDR3 length equals 15 residues. The V and J ends lost 3 bases and 2 bases, in that order; junction bases with no gene match: 5. Looked up from germline, CDR1 is KGHSH and CDR2 is LQKENI. CDR3 in amino acids: CASSPGQRYTDTQYF. The CDR3 DNA reads as TGTGCCAGCTCACCGGGACAGCGGTACACAGATACGCAGTATTTT.

This clonotype showed up many times. This chain links TRBV7-2 with TRBJ1-6; no definite D call. This CDR3 is built from 11 residues. Trimming took off 5 bases at V and 8 bases at J, with 4 bases between the two ends. From germline, CDR1 is SGHTA and CDR2 FQGNSA. The CDR3 reads CASSRDSPLHF. The CDR3 coding sequence is TGTGCCAGCAGCAGGGATTCACCCCTCCACTTT.

This chain joins TRBV24-1 and TRBJ2-2; TRBD2 aligns across 16 bases. Germline CDR1 is KGHDR and CDR2 is SFDVKD. CDR3 length: 19 residues. V was clipped by 7 bases and J by 4 bases; unmatched bases: 11. CDR3 nucleotide sequence: TGTGCCACCAGACTTCCGGGACTAGCGGGAGGGCCGAGCACCGGGGAGCTGTTTTTT. Amino acids: CATRLPGLAGGPSTGELFF.

The rearrangement links TRBV28 to TRBJ1-1; D may be TRBD1 (5 bases). The CDR3 contains 14 residues. V lost 5 bases and J 5 bases, leaving 15 bases between the germline ends. Germline CDR1 reads MDHEN; CDR2 reads SYDVKM. The CDR3 sequence is CASSGGGGYTEAFF. The CDR3, as DNA: TGTGCCAGCAGTGGGGGGGGAGGGTATACTGAAGCTTTCTTT.

The rearrangement links TRBV7-2 to TRBJ2-5, with TRBD2 identical over 8 bases. Germline-derived CDR1 and CDR2 are SGHTA and FQGNSA. The CDR3 spans 16 residues. The trim removed 1 base at V and 5 bases at J, leaving 9 bases unmatched. In DNA form, the CDR3 reads TGTGCCAGCAGCTTAGGGGGGACTAGATTGAGGGAGACCCAGTACTTC. It codes for CASSLGGTRLRETQYF.

This sequence joins TRBV7-4 and TRBJ1-5, with D possibly being TRBD1 (6 bases). V was cut by 1 base and J by 6 bases, with 13 bases left in between. This CDR3 is 15 amino acids long. Germline CDR1 SGHVT, CDR2 SQSDAQ. CDR3 sequence: CASSLEGGWGQPQHF. The CDR3 DNA reads as TGTGCCAGCAGCTTAGAGGGGGGGTGGGGTCAGCCCCAGCATTTT. The full variable domain, its missing parts supplied by reference TRBV7-4 and TRBJ1-5, is GAGVSQSPRYKVAKRGRDVALRCDSISGHVTLYWYRQTLGQGSEVLTYSQSDAQRDKSGRPSGRFSAERPERSVSTLKIQRTEQGDSAVYLCASSLEGGWGQPQHFGDGTRLSIL.

In its sample, this clonotype was seen a few times. The V gene is TRBV7-2, the J gene TRBJ1-5, with 9 bases matching TRBD1. The CDR3 is made up of 14 amino acids. Germline trimming cut 6 bases from V and 7 bases from J; bases unmatched to any gene: 7. Per the germline V gene, CDR1 is SGHTA and CDR2 is FQGNSA. Written as DNA, the CDR3 is TGTGCCAGCAGAGCCGGGACAGGGACCCAGCCCCAGCATTTT. Protein sequence: CASRAGTGTQPQHF.

The chain couples TRBV20-1 to TRBJ1-1; a possible D gene is TRBD1 (6 bases). The CDR3 contains 14 residues. Germline CDR1 reads DFQATT; CDR2 reads SNEGSKA (reference sequence). V lost 6 bases to trimming and J lost 1 base, with 15 bases between them. The CDR3 reads CSALKGVGNTEAFF. CDR3 bases: TGCAGTGCGCTCAAGGGGGTGGGGAACACTGAAGCTTTCTTT.

This clonotype was counted a few times. The V call is TRBV7-6, the J call TRBJ1-2; tentative D call: TRBD1 (5 bases). Germline CDR1 is SGHVS and CDR2 is FNYEAQ. This CDR3 contains 14 residues. Trimming left V 3 bases short and J 4 bases short, with 12 bases between. DNA for the CDR3: TGTGCCAGCAGCTTCCCCACAGGCTCCTATGGCTACACCTTC. Its translation is CASSFPTGSYGYTF.

The J gene is TRBJ2-7, the V gene TRBV7-2, with D unresolved. Germline CDR1 and CDR2: SGHTA and FQGNSA. Deletions cut 5 bases from V and 6 bases from J, with 17 bases between. The length of the CDR3 is 14 residues. CDR3 amino acids: CASSVSPRSAEQYV. The DNA for the CDR3 is TGTGCCAGCAGCGTGTCTCCGCGGTCCGCCGAGCAGTACGTC.

This clonotype was found a few times. The chain links TRBV7-8 to TRBJ1-1, with 7 bases aligning to TRBD1. The CDR3 loop spans 16 amino acids. V was pared by 5 bases and J by 4 bases, with 13 bases of the junction left unmatched. Germline V gene lookup returns CDR1 SGHVS and CDR2 FQNEAQ. The CDR3 region has the DNA TGTGCCAGCAGCGCCCCCGGGACAGCTTTTGGCACTGAAGCTTTCTTT. Residues: CASSAPGTAFGTEAFF.

Regarding this clonotype: A much larger clone lies a single base off, so this may be a read error. This rearrangement joins TRBV7-2 to TRBJ1-1; D is perhaps TRBD1 (5 bases). The CDR3 contains 13 residues. Germline assignment: CDR1 SGHTA and CDR2 FQGNSA. V was cut by 5 bases and J by 7 bases, with 14 bases left in between. CDR3 nucleotides: TGTGCCAGCAGCGCCCCCCACCAGGGTGAAGCTTTCTTT. It encodes CASSAPHQGEAFF.